This T cell receptor (beta chain) was recovered during a study of cytomegalovirus exposure and HLA in healthy donors. Study summary: Early release data held tens of millions of unique TCRs from HLA-typed donors.

CDR3 length equals 18 residues. Trimming took 8 bases from V and 0 from J, leaving 20 bases between them. Germline V CDR1 and CDR2: MNHEY, SMNVEV (reference sequence). Both 60 Vbeta primers and 13 Jbeta primers went into the PCR. Libraries were prepared by immunoSEQ multiplex PCR; TCRdb keeps only in-frame clonotypes and omits some of them. The repertoire has more than 90,000 clones, roughly 85% of them found once; the top ten carry approximately 4%. This chain connects TRBV27 to TRBJ2-6; tentative D call: TRBD1 (6 bases). The origin of this receptor is a young man in good health and CMV-seronegative. The sample was PBMCs. CDR3 bases: TGTGCCAGCTGTATACTACAGGGAATCGCCTCTGGGGCCAACGTCCTGACTTTC. Its translation: CASCILQGIASGANVLTF.